This T cell receptor (beta chain) was captured by sequencing in a study of blood T cell repertoires in COVID-19. Across the study: Samples representing acute and convalescent COVID-19 were sourced from the United States, Italy and Spain. In each case, the material was cDNA or gDNA derived from T cells, B-cell-depleted T cells, or PBMCs.

Deletions cut 8 bases from V and 3 bases from J, with 11 bases between. Germline V gives CDR1 MDHEN, CDR2 SYDVKM. The CDR3 has 13 residues. Original methodology: Scientists estimated how many nucleated cells there were by amplifying reference gene primers. The table came from immunoSEQ multiplex PCR; TCRdb's copy has only in-frame clones and leaves some out. V, J and clone size derive from that table, while D and trimming were established from the DNA sequence. Among roughly 260,000 clones, roughly 84% were seen once, and the ten largest hold approximately 2.1%. The chain recombines TRBV28 with TRBJ1-3, with a weak D call TRBD1 (6 bases). The sequenced material came from peripheral blood. The clonotype comes from a woman aged 40 to 49 who had recovered from COVID-19. As DNA, the CDR3 is TGTGCCAGCGACGGGACAAGTGGAAACACCATATATTTT. It encodes CASDGTSGNTIYF.